Included here is one T cell receptor (beta chain) sequence, with context. Its antigen remains unknown. Data came from immunoSEQ multiplex PCR; TCRdb stores just in-frame clones and leaves some out. This sample yields 75,000 to 85,000 clones, of which roughly 93% are seen a single time; roughly 2.1% belongs to the top ten. The germline V and J ends were trimmed by 5 bases and 4 bases, with 12 bases remaining between them. Germline V gene data show CDR1 as SGHRS and CDR2 as YFSETQ. The CDR3 loop spans 14 amino acids. This sample was included in a study of cytomegalovirus exposure and HLA in healthy donors. Study results and limitations: According to a subsequent analysis, TCR clusters identified in the first cohort showed a tendency to co-occur across the roughly 120 validation repertoires. With high specificity and sensitivity, the classifier reportedly diagnosed cytomegalovirus status.

The chain is built from TRBV5-1 and TRBJ2-2, with D perhaps TRBD2 (6 bases). This TCR derives from a man under 40 in good health and CMV-seronegative. Sample: PBMCs. DNA of the CDR3: TGCGCCAGCAGATTTTGGAGGGCCACCGGGGAGCTGTTTTTT. Its translation is CASRFWRATGELFF. Using reference TRBV5-1 and TRBJ2-2 for the parts outside the CDR3, the full variable domain is KAGVTQTPRYLIKTRGQQVTLSCSPISGHRSVSWYQQTPGQGLQFLFEYFSETQRNKGNFPGRFSGRQFSNSRSEMNVSTLELGDSALYLCASRFWRATGELFFGEGSRLTVL.